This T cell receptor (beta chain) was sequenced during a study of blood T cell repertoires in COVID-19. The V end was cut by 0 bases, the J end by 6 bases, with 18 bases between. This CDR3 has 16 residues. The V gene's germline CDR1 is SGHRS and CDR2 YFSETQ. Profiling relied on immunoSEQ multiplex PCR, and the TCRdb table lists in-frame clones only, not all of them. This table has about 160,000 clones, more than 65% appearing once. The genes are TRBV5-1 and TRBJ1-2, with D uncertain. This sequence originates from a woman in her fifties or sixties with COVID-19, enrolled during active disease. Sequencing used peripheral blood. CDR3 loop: CASSLAGVGQADGYTF. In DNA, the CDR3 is TGCGCCAGCAGCTTGGCCGGGGTAGGCCAGGCCGATGGCTACACCTTC.